This T cell receptor beta chain was obtained from a study of T cells in Graves' hyperthyroidism and ophthalmopathy. Study-level results: Peripheral blood also featured most of the thyroid clonotypes expanded above 0.001.

The length of the CDR3 is 13 residues. The V gene's germline CDR1 is SGHRS and CDR2 YFSETQ. V was shortened by 5 bases and J by 4 bases, with 10 bases between the two germline ends. Exclusions: uncontrolled infection, other autoimmune disease, pregnancy, lactation. Researchers amplified the TCR beta CDR3 regions from RNA transcripts. During a first-round RT-PCR of the TCR CDR3, the HTBI primer set was used. TCRdb redid the calling of the multiplex PCR reads with MiXCR, one entry per CDR3 protein. The sample records roughly 570,000 distinct CDR3 sequences, around 45% being singletons. This clonotype came up many times. Its antigen remains unidentified.

This TCR came from a woman under 30 with Graves' hyperthyroidism. V gene TRBV5-1 combines with J gene TRBJ1-3, with a possible D match to TRBD1 (6 bases). Sequenced: peripheral blood or thyroid tissue (not recorded which). As DNA, the CDR3 is TGCGCCAGCAGAACAGGGACAGGAAACACCATATATTTT. Residues: CASRTGTGNTIYF.